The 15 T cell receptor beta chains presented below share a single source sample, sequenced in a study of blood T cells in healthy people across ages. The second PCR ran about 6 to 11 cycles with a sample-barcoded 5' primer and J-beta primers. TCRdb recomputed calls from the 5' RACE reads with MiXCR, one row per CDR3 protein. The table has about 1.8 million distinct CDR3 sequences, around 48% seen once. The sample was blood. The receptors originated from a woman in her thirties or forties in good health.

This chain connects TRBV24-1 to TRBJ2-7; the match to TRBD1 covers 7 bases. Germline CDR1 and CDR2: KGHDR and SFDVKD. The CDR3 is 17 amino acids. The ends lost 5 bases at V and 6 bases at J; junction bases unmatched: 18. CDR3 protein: CATSAHTGTETSREQYF. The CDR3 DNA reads TGTGCCACCAGTGCCCACACCGGGACAGAGACCTCTCGCGAGCAGTACTTC.

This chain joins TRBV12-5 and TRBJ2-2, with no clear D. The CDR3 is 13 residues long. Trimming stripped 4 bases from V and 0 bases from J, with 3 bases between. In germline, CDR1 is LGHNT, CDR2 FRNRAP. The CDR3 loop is CASGSSNTGELFF. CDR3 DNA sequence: TGTGCTAGTGGTTCCTCGAACACCGGGGAGCTGTTTTTT.

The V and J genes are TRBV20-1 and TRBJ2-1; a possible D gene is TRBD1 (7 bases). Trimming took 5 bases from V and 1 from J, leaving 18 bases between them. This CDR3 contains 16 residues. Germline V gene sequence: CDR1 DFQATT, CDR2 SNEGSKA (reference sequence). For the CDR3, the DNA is TGCAGTGCTCTGTTAGCGCAGGGGGGTTCCTACAATGAGCAGTTCTTC. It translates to CSALLAQGGSYNEQFF.

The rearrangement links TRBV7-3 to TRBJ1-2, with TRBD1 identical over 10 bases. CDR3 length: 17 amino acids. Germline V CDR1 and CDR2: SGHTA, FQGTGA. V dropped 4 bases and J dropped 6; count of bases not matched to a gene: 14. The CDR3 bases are TGTGCCAGCAGCTCACTTGAAAAACCCGGGACAGGGGATGGCTACACCTTC. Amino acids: CASSSLEKPGTGDGYTF.

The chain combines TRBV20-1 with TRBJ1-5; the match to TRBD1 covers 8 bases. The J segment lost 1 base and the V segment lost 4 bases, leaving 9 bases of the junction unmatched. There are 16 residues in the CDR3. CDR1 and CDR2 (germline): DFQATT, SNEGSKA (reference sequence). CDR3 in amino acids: CSATYQGAKSNQPQHF. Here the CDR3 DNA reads TGCAGTGCTACATATCAGGGGGCGAAAAGCAATCAGCCCCAGCATTTT.

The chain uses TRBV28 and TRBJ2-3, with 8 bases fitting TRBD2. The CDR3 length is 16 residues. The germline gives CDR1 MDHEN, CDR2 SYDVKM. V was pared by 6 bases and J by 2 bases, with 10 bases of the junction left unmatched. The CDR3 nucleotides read TGTGCCAGCAGCCACTCCCGGGGGGGAGTCACAGATACGCAGTATTTT. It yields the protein CASSHSRGGVTDTQYF.

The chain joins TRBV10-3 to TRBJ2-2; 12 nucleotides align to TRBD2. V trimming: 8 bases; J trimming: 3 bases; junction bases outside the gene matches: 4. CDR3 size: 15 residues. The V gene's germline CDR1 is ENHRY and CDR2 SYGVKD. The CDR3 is CAIGRLAGDTGELFF. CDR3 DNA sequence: TGTGCCATCGGGCGACTAGCGGGGGACACCGGGGAGCTGTTTTTT.

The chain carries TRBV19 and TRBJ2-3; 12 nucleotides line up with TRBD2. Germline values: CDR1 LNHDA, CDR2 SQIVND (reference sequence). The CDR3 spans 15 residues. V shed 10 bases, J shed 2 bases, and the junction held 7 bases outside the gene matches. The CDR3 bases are TGTGCCACCGCTAGCGGGGGGGCCTCCACAGATACGCAGTATTTT. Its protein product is CATASGGASTDTQYF.

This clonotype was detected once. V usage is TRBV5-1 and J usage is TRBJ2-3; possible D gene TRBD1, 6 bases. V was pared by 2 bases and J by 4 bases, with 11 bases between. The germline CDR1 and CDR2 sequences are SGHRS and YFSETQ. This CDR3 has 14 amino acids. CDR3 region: CASSFTGYADTQYF. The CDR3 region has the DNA TGCGCCAGCAGCTTTACAGGGTATGCAGATACGCAGTATTTT.

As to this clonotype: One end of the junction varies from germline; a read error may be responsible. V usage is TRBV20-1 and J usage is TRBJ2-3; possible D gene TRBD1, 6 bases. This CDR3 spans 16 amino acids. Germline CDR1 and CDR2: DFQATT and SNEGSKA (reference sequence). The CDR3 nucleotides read TGCAGTGCTGACACATCCCGGGACACGAGCACAGATGCGCAGTATTTT. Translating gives CSADTSRDTSTDAQYF.

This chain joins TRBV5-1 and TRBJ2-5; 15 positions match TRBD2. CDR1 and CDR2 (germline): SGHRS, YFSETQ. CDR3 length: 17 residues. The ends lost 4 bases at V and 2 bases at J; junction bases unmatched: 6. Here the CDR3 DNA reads TGCGCCAGCAGCCTGGAGGGGACTAGCGGGGGGCAAGAGACCCAGTACTTC. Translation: CASSLEGTSGGQETQYF.

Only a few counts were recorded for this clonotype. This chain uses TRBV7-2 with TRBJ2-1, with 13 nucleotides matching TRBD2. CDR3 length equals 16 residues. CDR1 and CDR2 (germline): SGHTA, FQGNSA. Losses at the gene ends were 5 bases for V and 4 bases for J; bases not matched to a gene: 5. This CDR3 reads CASSRTSGGGYNEQFF. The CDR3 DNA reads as TGTGCCAGCAGCCGAACTAGCGGGGGGGGATACAATGAGCAGTTCTTC.

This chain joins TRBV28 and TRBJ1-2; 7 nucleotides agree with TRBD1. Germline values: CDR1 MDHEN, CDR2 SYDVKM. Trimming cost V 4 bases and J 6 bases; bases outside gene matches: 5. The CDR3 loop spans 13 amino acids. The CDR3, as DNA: TGTGCCAGCAGTTGGACAGGAAGCCATGGCTACACCTTC. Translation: CASSWTGSHGYTF.

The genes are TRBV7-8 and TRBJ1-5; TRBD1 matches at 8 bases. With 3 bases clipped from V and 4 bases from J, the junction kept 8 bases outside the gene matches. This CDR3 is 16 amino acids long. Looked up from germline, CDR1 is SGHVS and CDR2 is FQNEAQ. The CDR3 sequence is CASSLATGTGNQPQHF. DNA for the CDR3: TGTGCCAGCAGCTTGGCAACCGGGACAGGAAATCAGCCCCAGCATTTT. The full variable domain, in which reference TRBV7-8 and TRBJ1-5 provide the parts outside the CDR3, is GAGVSQSPRYKVAKRGQDVALRCDPISGHVSLFWYQQALGQGPEFLTYFQNEAQLDKSGLPSDRFFAERPEGSVSTLKIQRTQQEDSAVYLCASSLATGTGNQPQHFGDGTRLSIL.

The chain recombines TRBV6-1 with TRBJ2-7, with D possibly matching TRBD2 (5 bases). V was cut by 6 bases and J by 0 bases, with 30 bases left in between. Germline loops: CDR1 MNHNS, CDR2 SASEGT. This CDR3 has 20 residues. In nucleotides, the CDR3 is TGTGCCAGCAGCCCCACAAGAGGACTGGGCTGGGCCGGGATCTCCTACGAGCAGTACTTC. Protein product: CASSPTRGLGWAGISYEQYF.